This T cell receptor beta chain was obtained from a study of shared clonotypes between healthy human individuals. Repertoires were generated with immunoSEQ multiplex PCR, while TCRdb's copy carries only in-frame clones and drops some. The sample has some 380,000 clones; 96% are singletons. Germline V gene lookup returns CDR1 SQVTM and CDR2 ANQGSEA. V was pared by 7 bases and J by 4 bases, with 8 bases of the junction left unmatched. This CDR3 is built from 14 residues. The rearrangement joins TRBV29-1 to TRBJ2-1; TRBD2 aligns across 9 bases. The sample comprised memory CD8+ T cells sorted from blood. Subset noted: CD45RO+ cells pooled with CCR7-negative TemRA cells. The source of this sequence is a man aged 25-40 years in good health. DNA for the CDR3: TGCAGCGCGCAAAGACTAGCGGATTACAATGAGCAGTTCTTC. Translating gives CSAQRLADYNEQFF.